The 13 T cell receptor beta chains below all came from one sample that was sequenced in a study of identical twins. TCRdb passed the 5' RACE reads through MiXCR, listing each CDR3 protein once. The repertoire holds more than 400,000 distinct CDR3 sequences, with about 15% as singletons. A further study also used this sample, focusing on yellow fever vaccine responses in identical twins.

The sequencing sample was made of CD4+ T cells sorted from blood. The receptors were gathered from a woman younger than 35 in good health.

The sample holds a few counts of this clonotype. The V and J genes are TRBV12-3 or TRBV12-4 and TRBJ2-1, with a tentative D call TRBD2 (6 bases). This CDR3 spans 14 amino acids. The ends were cut back, 7 bases at V and 0 bases at J, with 10 bases in the middle. CDR3: CASKGGVSYNEQFF. In DNA form, the CDR3 reads TGTGCCAGCAAGGGCGGGGTCTCCTACAATGAGCAGTTCTTC.

The rearrangement links TRBV7-2 to TRBJ2-1; unclear D gene. V gave up 1 base and J gave up 5 bases, with 6 bases separating them. Germline loops: CDR1 SGHTA, CDR2 FQGNSA. This CDR3 contains 13 residues. The CDR3 DNA sequence: TGTGCCAGCAGCTTAGGATTCCACAATGAGCAGTTCTTC. This codes for CASSLGFHNEQFF.

This clonotype came up a few times. J is TRBJ2-3 and V is TRBV12-3 or TRBV12-4, with 10 bases lining up with TRBD2. The CDR3 covers 16 residues. V trimming: 6 bases; J trimming: 0 bases; junction bases outside the gene matches: 6. The CDR3 region is CASRDGLAESTDTQYF. CDR3 nucleotide sequence: TGTGCCAGCAGGGACGGACTAGCGGAGAGCACAGATACGCAGTATTTT.

This clonotype was detected a few times. The chain uses TRBV4-1 and TRBJ1-1, with a tentative D call TRBD1 (6 bases). The CDR3 sequence is 14 residues long. Germline assignment: CDR1 MGHRA and CDR2 YSYEKL. Trimming stripped 3 bases from V and 1 base from J, with 9 bases between. Here the CDR3 DNA reads TGCGCCAGCAGCCAGAGGGGGGCGAACACTGAAGCTTTCTTT. It yields the protein CASSQRGANTEAFF.

CDR3 DNA sequence: TGTGCCAGCAGTGAGGGGGCGAGTGAGCAGTTCTTC. This gives the protein CASSEGASEQFF. The rearrangement links TRBV6-1 to TRBJ2-1; perhaps TRBD1 as D (6 bases). This CDR3 is built from 12 residues. Germline CDR1 reads MNHNS; CDR2 reads SASEGT. Deletions cut 3 bases from V and 9 bases from J, with 9 bases between.

This clonotype has just a few counts. V usage is TRBV6-5 and J usage is TRBJ2-7; D ambiguous. This CDR3 spans 15 amino acids. Looked up from germline, CDR1 is MNHEY and CDR2 is SVGAGI. The germline V and J ends were trimmed by 0 bases and 6 bases, with 15 bases remaining between them. This CDR3 is CASSYSISSSVEQYF. The CDR3 nucleotides read TGTGCCAGCAGTTACTCGATTTCGTCCTCAGTCGAGCAGTACTTC.

Only a few counts were recorded for this clonotype. The chain links TRBV12-3 or TRBV12-4 to TRBJ1-4, with 11 bases identical to TRBD1. V shed 4 bases, J shed 8 bases, and the junction held 6 bases outside the gene matches. The CDR3 has 15 amino acids. The CDR3 loop is CASSWDRGAGEKLFF. CDR3 nucleotides: TGTGCCAGCAGTTGGGACAGGGGGGCTGGCGAAAAACTGTTTTTT.

This clonotype was seen a few times. The chain recombines TRBV7-6 with TRBJ1-2; weak D call: TRBD1 (5 bases). V gave up 4 bases and J gave up 5 bases, with 8 bases separating them. The CDR3 has 12 amino acids. Germline V lookup: CDR1 SGHVS, CDR2 FNYEAQ. This CDR3 is CASSYTGYGYTF. CDR3 DNA sequence: TGTGCCAGCAGCTATACAGGATATGGCTACACCTTC.

The rearrangement joins TRBV20-1 to TRBJ2-1; 7 nucleotides match TRBD1. V was pared by 0 bases and J by 8 bases, with 10 bases of the junction left unmatched. Germline V lookup: CDR1 DFQATT, CDR2 SNEGSKA (reference sequence). The CDR3 consists of 15 residues. The CDR3 coding sequence is TGCAGTGCTAGAGAAACGACAGGGTTTGCTTATGAGCAGTTCTTC. This sequence encodes CSARETTGFAYEQFF.

This clonotype was seen many times. V and J are TRBV5-1 and TRBJ2-1; D gene unclear. The ends were cut back, 2 bases at V and 9 bases at J, with 9 bases in the middle. Germline values: CDR1 SGHRS, CDR2 YFSETQ. CDR3 length: 12 amino acids. The CDR3 sequence: CASSLVPAEQFF. CDR3 sequence (DNA): TGCGCCAGCAGCTTAGTCCCAGCTGAGCAGTTCTTC.

This clonotype has only a few counts. The chain is built from TRBV7-2 and TRBJ1-5; 9 nucleotides line up with TRBD1. Germline V gene sequence: CDR1 SGHTA, CDR2 FQGNSA. The CDR3 has 15 residues. Trimming at V came to 0 bases and at J to 7 bases, leaving 4 bases not matched to a gene. The CDR3 DNA is TGTGCCAGCAGCTTAGCAGGGACAGGGAGCCAGCCCCAGCATTTT. This encodes CASSLAGTGSQPQHF.

This chain links TRBV5-1 with TRBJ2-7; TRBD2 might be the D (5 bases). The CDR3 covers 14 residues. Germline assignment: CDR1 SGHRS and CDR2 YFSETQ. V was clipped by 2 bases and J by 0 bases, with 9 bases between them. CDR3 in amino acids: CASSFTGSSYEQYF. The CDR3 region has the DNA TGCGCCAGCAGCTTCACGGGGAGCTCCTACGAGCAGTACTTC.

This clonotype was seen ten or more times. The rearrangement links TRBV7-6 to TRBJ2-2; a weak D match, TRBD2 (5 bases). The CDR3 is made up of 15 amino acids. The V gene's germline CDR1 is SGHVS and CDR2 FNYEAQ. Trimming removed 4 bases at V and 3 bases at J, with 12 bases between. CDR3 protein: CASSSIGLYTGELFF. The CDR3, as DNA: TGTGCCAGCAGCTCCATCGGACTTTACACCGGGGAGCTGTTTTTT.